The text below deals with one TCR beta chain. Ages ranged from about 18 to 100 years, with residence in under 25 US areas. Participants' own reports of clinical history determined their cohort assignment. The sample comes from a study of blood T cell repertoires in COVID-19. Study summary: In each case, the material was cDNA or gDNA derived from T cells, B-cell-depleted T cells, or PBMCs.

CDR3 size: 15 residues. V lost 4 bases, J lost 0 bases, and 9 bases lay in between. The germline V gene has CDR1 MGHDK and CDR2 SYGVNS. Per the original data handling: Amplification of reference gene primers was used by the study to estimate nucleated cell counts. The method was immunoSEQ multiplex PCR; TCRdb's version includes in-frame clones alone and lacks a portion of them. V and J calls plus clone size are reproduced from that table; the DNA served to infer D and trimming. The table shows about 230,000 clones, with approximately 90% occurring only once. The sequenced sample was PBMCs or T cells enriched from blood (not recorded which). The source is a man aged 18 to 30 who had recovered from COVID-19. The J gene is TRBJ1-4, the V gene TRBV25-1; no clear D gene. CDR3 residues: CASSVAAPTNEKLFF. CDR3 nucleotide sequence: TGTGCCAGCAGTGTGGCGGCCCCAACTAATGAAAAACTGTTTTTT.